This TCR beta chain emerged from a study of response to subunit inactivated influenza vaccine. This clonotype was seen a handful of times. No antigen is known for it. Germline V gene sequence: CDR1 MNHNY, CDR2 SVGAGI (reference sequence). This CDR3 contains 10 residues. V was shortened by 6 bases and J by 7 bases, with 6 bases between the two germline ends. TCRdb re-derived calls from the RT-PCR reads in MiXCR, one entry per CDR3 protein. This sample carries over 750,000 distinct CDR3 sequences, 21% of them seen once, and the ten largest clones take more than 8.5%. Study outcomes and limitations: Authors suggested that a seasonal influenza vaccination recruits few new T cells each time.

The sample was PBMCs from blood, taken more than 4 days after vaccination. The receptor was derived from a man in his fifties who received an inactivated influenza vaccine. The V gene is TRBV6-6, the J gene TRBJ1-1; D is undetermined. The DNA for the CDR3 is TGTGCCAGCAGGTGGGTTGAAGCTTTCTTT. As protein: CASRWVEAFF.